A selection of T cell receptor beta chains follows, all from one sample in a study of CD8 T cells in Susac syndrome. From the immunoSEQ multiplex PCR reads, TCRdb called clonotypes with MiXCR, one entry per CDR3 protein. This table holds under 85,000 distinct CDR3 sequences, 94% found once. Source material: CD8+ T cells from PBMCs. The receptors stem from a human donor with multiple sclerosis. CDR3s include the opening cysteine and the closing phenylalanine or tryptophan. The order of the fields is D gene, J gene, clone size, V gene, CDR3 DNA, CDR3 protein. The D gene is left open where the match is weak. Clone size appears in some rows only: once, few, many, or a class for an expanded clone.

D gene: TRBD2; J gene: TRBJ2-3; clone size: NA; V gene: TRBV27; CDR3 DNA: TGTGCCAGCAGTAACGGACTAGCGGGAGGGTACGGCACAGATACGCAGTATTTT; CDR3 protein: CASSNGLAGGYGTDTQYF
D gene: TRBD2; J gene: TRBJ2-3; clone size: NA; V gene: TRBV4-1; CDR3 DNA: TGCGCCAGCAGCCACGATCCGGGACTAGCGCCAGATACGCAGTATTTT; CDR3 protein: CASSHDPGLAPDTQYF
D gene: TRBD1; J gene: TRBJ2-7; clone size: NA; V gene: TRBV27; CDR3 DNA: TGTGCCAGCAGTTTATCGGCAGGGGGCGACGAGCAGTACTTC; CDR3 protein: CASSLSAGGDEQYF
D gene: NA; J gene: TRBJ2-5; clone size: NA; V gene: TRBV27; CDR3 DNA: TGTGCCAGCAGTCAAAGTGGTCTCCAAGAGACCCAGTACTTC; CDR3 protein: CASSQSGLQETQYF
D gene: NA; J gene: TRBJ1-3; clone size: NA; V gene: TRBV13; CDR3 DNA: TGTGCCAGCAGCTCCATGACAGATCACTCTGGAAACACCATATATTTT; CDR3 protein: CASSSMTDHSGNTIYF
D gene: TRBD2; J gene: TRBJ2-7; clone size: NA; V gene: TRBV9; CDR3 DNA: TGTGCCAGCAGCGTCTCAGCGGGGGGAATCTCTATACACGAGCAGTACTTC; CDR3 protein: CASSVSAGGISIHEQYF
D gene: TRBD2; J gene: TRBJ2-2; clone size: NA; V gene: TRBV20-1; CDR3 DNA: TGCAGTGCTAGATTGGGACTAGCGGGAGGACTGGGCTTTATAGGGGCCGGGGAGCTGTTTTTT; CDR3 protein: CSARLGLAGGLGFIGAGELFF
D gene: TRBD1; J gene: TRBJ2-1; clone size: NA; V gene: TRBV7-9; CDR3 DNA: TGTGCCAGCAGCTTAGGACAGGGGGGATTAGATGAGCAGTTCTTC; CDR3 protein: CASSLGQGGLDEQFF
D gene: TRBD1; J gene: TRBJ1-2; clone size: NA; V gene: TRBV9; CDR3 DNA: TGTGCCAGCAGCGTAGCCCCAGGGACAGAGTATGGCTACACCTTC; CDR3 protein: CASSVAPGTEYGYTF
D gene: NA; J gene: TRBJ2-7; clone size: NA; V gene: TRBV19; CDR3 DNA: TGTGCCAGTAGTGCACAGGCAAACTACGAGCAGTACTTC; CDR3 protein: CASSAQANYEQYF
D gene: NA; J gene: TRBJ2-5; clone size: NA; V gene: TRBV20-1; CDR3 DNA: TGCAGTGCTAGAGAACGGCTTCCCCGCTTCGGACAGAGCCAAGAGACCCAGTACTTC; CDR3 protein: CSARERLPRFGQSQETQYF
D gene: NA; J gene: TRBJ2-1; clone size: NA; V gene: TRBV29-1; CDR3 DNA: TGCAGCGTGGATTACAATGAGCAGTTCTTC; CDR3 protein: CSVDYNEQFF
D gene: TRBD1; J gene: TRBJ1-6; clone size: NA; V gene: TRBV19; CDR3 DNA: TGTGCCAGTAGTGTAGCAGGGGGACGCTCACCCCTCCACTTT; CDR3 protein: CASSVAGGRSPLHF
D gene: NA; J gene: TRBJ2-2; clone size: NA; V gene: TRBV4-3; CDR3 DNA: TGCGCCAGCAGCCCCGGTGTAGGGGGAATCACCGGGGAGCTGTTTTTT; CDR3 protein: CASSPGVGGITGELFF
D gene: NA; J gene: TRBJ1-6; clone size: NA; V gene: TRBV6-5; CDR3 DNA: TGTGCCAGCAGCCACCACGAGACGGACTCACCCCTCCACTTT; CDR3 protein: CASSHHETDSPLHF
D gene: NA; J gene: TRBJ1-6; clone size: once; V gene: TRBV14; CDR3 DNA: TGTGCCAGCAGCCAAGATTCAGCTTCACCCCTCCACTTT; CDR3 protein: CASSQDSASPLHF
D gene: TRBD1; J gene: TRBJ2-1; clone size: NA; V gene: TRBV7-9; CDR3 DNA: TGTGCCAGCAGCGCCCGACAGGGGTTGGATGAGCAGTTCTTC; CDR3 protein: CASSARQGLDEQFF
D gene: NA; J gene: TRBJ2-1; clone size: NA; V gene: TRBV7-9; CDR3 DNA: TGTGCCAGCACCTGGGGGCCGCTCGGCAATGAGCAGTTCTTC; CDR3 protein: CASTWGPLGNEQFF
D gene: NA; J gene: TRBJ1-3; clone size: NA; V gene: TRBV30; CDR3 DNA: TGTGCCTGGAGTGTACGTGGAAACACCATATATTTT; CDR3 protein: CAWSVRGNTIYF
D gene: NA; J gene: TRBJ2-7; clone size: NA; V gene: TRBV13; CDR3 DNA: TGTGCCAGCAGCTTAGGAGGGGGAAGCGAGCAGTACTTC; CDR3 protein: CASSLGGGSEQYF
D gene: TRBD2; J gene: TRBJ2-7; clone size: once; V gene: TRBV3-1; CDR3 DNA: TGTGCCAGCAGCCAAGATACTAGCGGCCCCTACGAGCAGTACTTC; CDR3 protein: CASSQDTSGPYEQYF
D gene: TRBD1; J gene: TRBJ2-2; clone size: NA; V gene: TRBV24-1; CDR3 DNA: TGTGCCACCAACCCCGGGACAGGGGTAACCGGGGAGCTGTTTTTT; CDR3 protein: CATNPGTGVTGELFF
D gene: TRBD2; J gene: TRBJ2-1; clone size: once; V gene: TRBV3-1; CDR3 DNA: TGTGCCAGCAGCGCACTAGCGGGAGAGTCAGATGAGCAGTTCTTC; CDR3 protein: CASSALAGESDEQFF
D gene: NA; J gene: TRBJ2-7; clone size: NA; V gene: TRBV5-5; CDR3 DNA: TGTGCCAGCAGCTTGGGAACAAACTCCTACGAGCAGTACTTC; CDR3 protein: CASSLGTNSYEQYF
D gene: NA; J gene: TRBJ2-7; clone size: NA; V gene: TRBV29-1; CDR3 DNA: TGCAGCGTTGAAGATGTGGAGGGACACTCCTACGAGCAGTACTTC; CDR3 protein: CSVEDVEGHSYEQYF
D gene: TRBD2; J gene: TRBJ2-1; clone size: NA; V gene: TRBV3-1; CDR3 DNA: TGTGCCAGCAGCCCTACCGTATCTGGACTAGCGGGCGACAATGAGCAGTTCTTC; CDR3 protein: CASSPTVSGLAGDNEQFF
D gene: TRBD1; J gene: TRBJ1-2; clone size: NA; V gene: TRBV10-3; CDR3 DNA: TGTGCCATCAGCTGGCAAGAGACAGGGGGCCCCTCGGACTATGGCTACACCTTC; CDR3 protein: CAISWQETGGPSDYGYTF
D gene: NA; J gene: TRBJ2-7; clone size: NA; V gene: TRBV7-2; CDR3 DNA: TGTGCCAGCAGCTACGGACAGACCTACGAGCAGTACTTC; CDR3 protein: CASSYGQTYEQYF
D gene: NA; J gene: TRBJ2-3; clone size: NA; V gene: TRBV29-1; CDR3 DNA: TGCAGCTTTTACACAGATACGCAGTATTTT; CDR3 protein: CSFYTDTQYF
D gene: NA; J gene: TRBJ2-7; clone size: NA; V gene: TRBV19; CDR3 DNA: TGTGCCAGTAGTATAGATTTGGCCGGCGGACGGGAGCAGTACTTC; CDR3 protein: CASSIDLAGGREQYF
D gene: TRBD2; J gene: TRBJ2-1; clone size: NA; V gene: TRBV7-9; CDR3 DNA: TGTGCCAGCAGCTTAACTAGCGGGGATCGGGAGTTCTTC; CDR3 protein: CASSLTSGDREFF
D gene: TRBD1; J gene: TRBJ2-1; clone size: NA; V gene: TRBV24-1; CDR3 DNA: TGTGCCACCAGTGCTGCGGGGGACAGGGGGCACAATGAGCAGTTCTTC; CDR3 protein: CATSAAGDRGHNEQFF
D gene: NA; J gene: TRBJ1-2; clone size: NA; V gene: TRBV19; CDR3 DNA: TGTGCCAGCAACGGGGGTTTTAACTATGGCTACACCTTC; CDR3 protein: CASNGGFNYGYTF
D gene: NA; J gene: TRBJ2-2; clone size: NA; V gene: TRBV11-2; CDR3 DNA: TGTGCCAGCACTCCACCCCAGGGAAGTGGCGGGGAGCTGTTTTTT; CDR3 protein: CASTPPQGSGGELFF
D gene: TRBD1; J gene: TRBJ2-7; clone size: NA; V gene: TRBV2; CDR3 DNA: TGTGCCAGCAGGCGGGACAGGGGATCCTACGAGCAGTACTTC; CDR3 protein: CASRRDRGSYEQYF
D gene: NA; J gene: TRBJ1-1; clone size: NA; V gene: TRBV30; CDR3 DNA: TGTGCCTGGAGGTTATCGGGCGGCCACACTGAAGCTTTCTTT; CDR3 protein: CAWRLSGGHTEAFF
D gene: NA; J gene: TRBJ2-7; clone size: once; V gene: TRBV28; CDR3 DNA: TGTGCCAGCAGTCCCCGGGGTGCCGGCTACGAGCAGTACTTC; CDR3 protein: CASSPRGAGYEQYF
D gene: NA; J gene: TRBJ1-2; clone size: NA; V gene: TRBV28; CDR3 DNA: TGTGCCAGCAGCACTGAGCAGGGTGTATTCTTAGGCTACACCTTC; CDR3 protein: CASSTEQGVFLGYTF
D gene: TRBD1; J gene: TRBJ2-7; clone size: NA; V gene: TRBV5-4; CDR3 DNA: TGTGCCAGCTTCAAACAGGGGGACCCCGAGCAGTACTTC; CDR3 protein: CASFKQGDPEQYF
D gene: NA; J gene: TRBJ2-7; clone size: NA; V gene: TRBV20-1; CDR3 DNA: TGCAGTGCTAGAGATACGGGGGCTTCCTACGAGCAGTACTTC; CDR3 protein: CSARDTGASYEQYF
D gene: NA; J gene: TRBJ1-5; clone size: NA; V gene: TRBV30; CDR3 DNA: TGTGCCTGGAGTGTAGAGAATTGGGAGCCCCAGCATTTT; CDR3 protein: CAWSVENWEPQHF
D gene: NA; J gene: TRBJ2-3; clone size: NA; V gene: TRBV3-1; CDR3 DNA: TGTGCCAGCAGCCAAGAAATCTCGACAGATACGCAGTATTTT; CDR3 protein: CASSQEISTDTQYF
D gene: TRBD2; J gene: TRBJ2-1; clone size: NA; V gene: TRBV29-1; CDR3 DNA: TGCAGCGTTGAAGAGGAAGCGGGGGGTGACAATGAGCAGTTCTTC; CDR3 protein: CSVEEEAGGDNEQFF
D gene: NA; J gene: TRBJ2-3; clone size: once; V gene: TRBV7-2; CDR3 DNA: TGTGCCAGCAGATTGGCGGGAGATACGCAGTATTTT; CDR3 protein: CASRLAGDTQYF
D gene: TRBD1; J gene: TRBJ2-7; clone size: NA; V gene: TRBV5-1; CDR3 DNA: TGCGCCAGCAGCTCGGCAGGGGGCATCTCCTACGAGCAGTACTTC; CDR3 protein: CASSSAGGISYEQYF
D gene: NA; J gene: TRBJ2-1; clone size: NA; V gene: TRBV9; CDR3 DNA: TGTGCCAGCAGCGTAGGTCAGGGCGCCGCTCTAAATGAGCAGTTCTTC; CDR3 protein: CASSVGQGAALNEQFF
D gene: NA; J gene: TRBJ2-7; clone size: NA; V gene: TRBV29-1; CDR3 DNA: TGCAGCGTTGAGGTCAGAACCTACGAGCAGTACTTC; CDR3 protein: CSVEVRTYEQYF
D gene: NA; J gene: TRBJ2-7; clone size: NA; V gene: TRBV3-1; CDR3 DNA: TGTGCCAGCAGCCAAGATTGGCTCCGCCATAGCTCCTACGAGCAGTACTTC; CDR3 protein: CASSQDWLRHSSYEQYF
D gene: TRBD2; J gene: TRBJ2-3; clone size: NA; V gene: TRBV7-2; CDR3 DNA: TGTGCCAGCAGCCCGGGACTAGCGGGGGGCACAGATACGCAGTATTTT; CDR3 protein: CASSPGLAGGTDTQYF